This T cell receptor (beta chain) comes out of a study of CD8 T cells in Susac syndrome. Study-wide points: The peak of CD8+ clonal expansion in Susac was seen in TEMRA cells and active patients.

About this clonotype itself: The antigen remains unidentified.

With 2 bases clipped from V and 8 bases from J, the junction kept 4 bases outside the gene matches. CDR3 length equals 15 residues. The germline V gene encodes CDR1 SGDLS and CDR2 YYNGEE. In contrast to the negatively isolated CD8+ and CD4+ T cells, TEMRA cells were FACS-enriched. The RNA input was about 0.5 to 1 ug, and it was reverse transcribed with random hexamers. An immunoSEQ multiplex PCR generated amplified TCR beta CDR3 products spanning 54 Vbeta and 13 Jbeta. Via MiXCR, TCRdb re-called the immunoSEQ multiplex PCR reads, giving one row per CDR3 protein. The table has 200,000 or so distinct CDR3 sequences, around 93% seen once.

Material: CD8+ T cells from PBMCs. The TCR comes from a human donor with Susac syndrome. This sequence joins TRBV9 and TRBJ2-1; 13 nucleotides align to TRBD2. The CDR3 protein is CASSVTSGGGHEQFF. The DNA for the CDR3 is TGTGCCAGCAGCGTCACTAGCGGGGGGGGGCATGAGCAGTTCTTC. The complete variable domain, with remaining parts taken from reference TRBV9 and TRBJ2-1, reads DSGVTQTPKHLITATGQRVTLRCSPRSGDLSVYWYQQSLDQGLQFLIQYYNGEERAKGNILERFSAQQFPDLHSELNLSSLELGDSALYFCASSVTSGGGHEQFFGPGTRLTVL.